The entry below describes one T cell receptor (beta chain). This clonotype turned up a few times. The clone's antigen remains unknown. It has no much larger one-base neighbor in the sample; base qualities were not kept. This entry comes from a study of Graves' ophthalmopathy and Graves' hyperthyroidism (dated by TCRdb to the late 2010s). About the study as a whole: Peripheral blood samples were taken at the time of initial diagnosis, before any treatment was given. The study used signatures of the TCR beta repertoire to tell Graves' ophthalmopathy apart from Graves' hyperthyroidism and to predict which patients would progress to ophthalmopathy. In total, 120 to 150 blood samples were TCR-sequenced: 40 to 45 ophthalmopathy, approximately 80 hyperthyroidism and about 17 hyperthyroidism-to-ophthalmopathy patients. A discovery set of 95 to 100 patients (43 ophthalmopathy, 57 stable hyperthyroidism) was enrolled to explore V-J signatures distinguishing ophthalmopathy from hyperthyroidism. An independent validation cohort was composed of fewer than 20 hyperthyroidism patients and about 17 patients who later progressed from hyperthyroidism to ophthalmopathy. In more than 5 hyperthyroidism patients, the T-cell repertoire of thyroid tissue was compared with the T-cell repertoire of blood. Once sampling was done, hyperthyroidism patients were given methimazole at a starting dose of 30 mg daily, while ophthalmopathy patients were given high-dose intravenous methylprednisolone.

The ophthalmopathy patients had moderately to severely active disease, with a Clinical Activity Score of 3 or higher, a NOSPECS grade of 4 or higher, and a disease duration of less than 3 months. Patients were excluded if they had other autoimmune diseases, uncontrolled infections, pregnancy or lactation. Clinical symptoms, serum thyroxine, TRAb, thyroid ultrasound and orbital computed tomography formed the basis of the diagnosis. PBMCs were isolated from 7.5 to 10 ml of fresh peripheral blood by Ficoll-Paque density gradient centrifugation. Trizol reagent was used to extract the total RNA, and its quality was then checked on an Agilent 2100 Bioanalyzer. The paper as a whole reports these results and caveats: Most expanded thyroid clonotypes with frequency above 0.001 were also detected in blood, suggesting blood repertoires may reflect the thyroid immune response. Sample size was not statistically predetermined, and group allocation was not concealed from the investigators. The 13-signature model separated ophthalmopathy from stable hyperthyroidism with approximately 88% sensitivity and just under 84% specificity in cross-validation, and 80%/75% in the test set. In validation, the model predicted ophthalmopathy progression with about 71% sensitivity and 72% to 80% specificity; fewer than 15 predicted patients were CT-confirmed with GO in a median of about 7.1 months.

CDR1 and CDR2 (LGHNT, FRNRAP) derive from the germline V gene. V and J lose 0 bases and 7 bases, and a span of 12 bases separates them. The CDR3 runs 14 residues from the cysteine to the phenylalanine. The retained sequence is limited to the CDR3, 42 bases, with the frame set at the first base. For repertoire sequencing, the TCR beta CDR3 regions were amplified from RNA transcripts. HTBI primers and the Qiagen OneStep RT-PCR kit were used in a first-round RT-PCR, which was followed by a second-round multiplex PCR, size selection and purification. Libraries were sequenced paired-end with 100 bp reads on an Illumina HiSeq2000. In the paper's pipeline: SOAPnuke was used for read processing, and reads with adapters, uncalled bases, a mean Phred below 15, or no exact constant-primer or identifier match were discarded. High-quality paired reads were merged with COPE v1.2.5. Clonotypes were defined as unique nucleotide sequences and were aligned to IMGT TRB V, D and J references using MiTCR v1.1. Analysis was restricted to V-J combinations with a frequency above 0.0001, which covered roughly 99% of repertoires. For each V-J combination, a TCR clonal expansion and chaos score was defined as the ratio of F50 clonal expansion to chaos observed in the TCRdist matrix. Features were reduced by Welch's t-statistics and random forest to approximately 12 V-J combinations, which fed a naive Bayes classifier. The Morisita-Horn index was used to measure how similar the thyroid and blood repertoires were. In TCRdb, the public reads were trimmed at Q25 with fastp and aligned with MiXCR, with productive beta chains retained. Merged by CDR3 protein, the rows form single entries marked with the most common genes and DNA. The V and J calls were not made by the authors but by TCRdb's processing. Here the sample has about 660,000 distinct CDR3 sequences; 35% to 45% occur a single time. The leading ten clones occupy 2.5% to 3.5% of the sample.

Sequenced material: peripheral blood. The rearranged segments are TRBV12-5 and TRBJ2-5; D gene: possibly TRBD1, on 8 matching bases. The source of this sequence is an adult man with Graves' ophthalmopathy. The CDR3 reads as follows: CASGLVQGGGTQYF. The bases read TGTGCTAGTGGTTTGGTACAGGGGGGGGGGACCCAGTACTTC.